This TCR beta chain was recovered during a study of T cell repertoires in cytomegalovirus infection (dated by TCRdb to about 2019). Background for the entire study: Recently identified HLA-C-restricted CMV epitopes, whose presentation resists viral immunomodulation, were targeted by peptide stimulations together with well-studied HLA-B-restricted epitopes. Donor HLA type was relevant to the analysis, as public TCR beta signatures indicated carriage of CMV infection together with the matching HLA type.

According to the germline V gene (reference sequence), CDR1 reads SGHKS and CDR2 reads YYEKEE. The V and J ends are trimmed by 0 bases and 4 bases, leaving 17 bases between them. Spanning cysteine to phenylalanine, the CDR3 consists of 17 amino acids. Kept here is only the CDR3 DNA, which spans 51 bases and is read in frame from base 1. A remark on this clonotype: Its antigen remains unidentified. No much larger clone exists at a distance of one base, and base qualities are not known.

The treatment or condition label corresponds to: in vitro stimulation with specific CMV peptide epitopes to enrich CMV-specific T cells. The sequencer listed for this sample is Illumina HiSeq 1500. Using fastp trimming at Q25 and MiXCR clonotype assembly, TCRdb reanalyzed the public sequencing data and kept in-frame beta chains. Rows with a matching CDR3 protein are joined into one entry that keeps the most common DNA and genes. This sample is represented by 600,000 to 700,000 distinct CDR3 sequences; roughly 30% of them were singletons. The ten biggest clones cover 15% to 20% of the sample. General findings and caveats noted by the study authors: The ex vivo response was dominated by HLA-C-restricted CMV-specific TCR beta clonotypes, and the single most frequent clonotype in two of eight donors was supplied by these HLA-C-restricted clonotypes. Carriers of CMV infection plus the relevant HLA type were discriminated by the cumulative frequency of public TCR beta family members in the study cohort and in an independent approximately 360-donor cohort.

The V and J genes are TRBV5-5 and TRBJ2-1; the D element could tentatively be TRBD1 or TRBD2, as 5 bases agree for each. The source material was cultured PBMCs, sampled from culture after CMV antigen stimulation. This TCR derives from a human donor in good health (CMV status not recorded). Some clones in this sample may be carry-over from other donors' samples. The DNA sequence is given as TGTGCCAGCAGCTTGGGAGTGGGACGGTTAATTTACAATGAGCAGTTCTTC. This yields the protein CASSLGVGRLIYNEQFF.